The present entry profiles one TCR beta chain with its context. Antigen: not known. The source of the sample is a study of STAT5B mutations in CD4+ large granular lymphocyte leukemia. Study conclusions and caveats: 8/27 top patient clones versus 2/35 control clones were TRBV06-family.

Losses at the gene ends were 1 base for V and 3 bases for J; bases not matched to a gene: 9. Germline assignment: CDR1 SGHRS and CDR2 YFSETQ. CDR3 length: 16 residues. TCRdb's copy holds only in-frame clones and misses some; the assay was immunoSEQ multiplex PCR. The table has tens of thousands of clones, less than 85% seen once. Sequencing was carried out using CD4+ T cells from blood buffy coats. This rearrangement joins TRBV5-1 to TRBJ1-1, with 7 bases that match TRBD1. The sequence was obtained from a human donor in good health. The chain's CDR3 is CASSLRTGMGDTEAFF. CDR3 nucleotide sequence: TGCGCCAGCAGCTTGCGGACAGGAATGGGGGACACTGAAGCTTTCTTT.